This T cell receptor (beta chain) was identified in a study of blood T cell repertoires in COVID-19. For the study at large: T cells, B-cell-depleted T cells, or PBMCs supplied cDNA or gDNA.

Produced via immunoSEQ multiplex PCR; TCRdb's table is partial and in-frame only. In the table there are 330,000 or so clones, about nine tenths of which are singletons. Germline V gene lookup returns CDR1 MNHEY and CDR2 SVGAGI. The CDR3 runs to 15 residues. J gave up 8 bases and V 6 bases, and 12 bases lay outside the gene matches. This chain joins TRBV6-5 and TRBJ1-2, with 10 bases lining up with TRBD1. Sequenced input: peripheral blood. This TCR derives from a woman in her fifties or sixties with COVID-19, enrolled during active disease. The CDR3 DNA reads as TGTGCCAGCAGATTGGGAGGGACAGGGGCACGGGGCTACACCTTC. Its protein is CASRLGGTGARGYTF.